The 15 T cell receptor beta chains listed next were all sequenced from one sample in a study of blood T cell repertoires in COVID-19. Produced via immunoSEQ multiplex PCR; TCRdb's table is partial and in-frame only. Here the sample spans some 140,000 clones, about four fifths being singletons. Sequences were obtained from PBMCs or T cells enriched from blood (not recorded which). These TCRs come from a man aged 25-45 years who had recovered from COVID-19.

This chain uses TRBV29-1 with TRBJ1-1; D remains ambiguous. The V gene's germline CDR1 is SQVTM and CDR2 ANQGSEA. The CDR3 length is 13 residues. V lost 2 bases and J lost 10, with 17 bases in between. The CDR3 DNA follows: TGCAGCGTTGAACTTTACCCATTACCAGGAGCTTTCTTT. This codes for CSVELYPLPGAFF.

The CDR3 protein is CASSHLLAGETQYF. The CDR3 DNA follows: TGTGCCAGCAGCCATCTGCTAGCGGGAGAGACCCAGTACTTC. The chain has TRBV3-1 (or the pseudogene TRBV3-2) and TRBJ2-5, with TRBD2 identical over 8 bases. The germline V gene encodes CDR1 LGHDT and CDR2 YNNKEL (reference sequence). Trimming removed 3 bases from V and 4 bases from J; junction bases left unmatched: 4. CDR3 length: 14 amino acids.

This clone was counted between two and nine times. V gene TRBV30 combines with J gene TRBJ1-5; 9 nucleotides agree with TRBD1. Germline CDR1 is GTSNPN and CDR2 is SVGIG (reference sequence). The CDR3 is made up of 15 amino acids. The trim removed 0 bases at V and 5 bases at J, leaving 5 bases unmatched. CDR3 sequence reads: CAWSVGQGFYQPQHF. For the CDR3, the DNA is TGTGCCTGGAGTGTAGGACAGGGGTTTTATCAGCCCCAGCATTTT.

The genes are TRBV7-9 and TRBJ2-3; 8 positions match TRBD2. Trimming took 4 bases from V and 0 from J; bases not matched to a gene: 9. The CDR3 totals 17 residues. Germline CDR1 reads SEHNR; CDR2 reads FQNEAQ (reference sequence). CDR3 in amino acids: CASSSPGGGRSTDTQYF. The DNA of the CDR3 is TGTGCCAGCAGCTCCCCGGGGGGGGGCCGTAGCACAGATACGCAGTATTTT.

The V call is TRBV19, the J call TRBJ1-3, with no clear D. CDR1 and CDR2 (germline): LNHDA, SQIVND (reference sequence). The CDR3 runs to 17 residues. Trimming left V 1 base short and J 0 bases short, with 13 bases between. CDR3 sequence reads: CASSIVTRRLSGNTIYF. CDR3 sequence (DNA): TGTGCCAGTAGTATAGTAACACGCCGCCTCTCTGGAAACACCATATATTTT.

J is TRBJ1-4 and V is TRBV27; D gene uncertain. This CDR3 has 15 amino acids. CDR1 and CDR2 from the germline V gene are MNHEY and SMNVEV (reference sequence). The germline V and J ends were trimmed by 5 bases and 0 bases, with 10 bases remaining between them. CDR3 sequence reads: CASSMTRATNEKLFF. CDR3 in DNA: TGTGCCAGCAGTATGACACGAGCAACTAATGAAAAACTGTTTTTT.

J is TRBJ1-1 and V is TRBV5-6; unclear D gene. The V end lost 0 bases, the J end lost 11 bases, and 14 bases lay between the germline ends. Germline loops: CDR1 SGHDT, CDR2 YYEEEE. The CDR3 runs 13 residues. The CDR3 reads CASSLEVSDVAFF. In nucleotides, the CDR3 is TGTGCCAGCAGCTTGGAAGTGTCAGATGTCGCTTTCTTT.

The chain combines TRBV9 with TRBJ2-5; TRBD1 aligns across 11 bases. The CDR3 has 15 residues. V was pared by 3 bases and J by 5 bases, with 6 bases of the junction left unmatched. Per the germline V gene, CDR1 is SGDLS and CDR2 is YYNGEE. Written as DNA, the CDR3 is TGTGCCAGCAGCGCCGGGACAGGGGGTTTTGAGACCCAGTACTTC. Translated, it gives CASSAGTGGFETQYF.

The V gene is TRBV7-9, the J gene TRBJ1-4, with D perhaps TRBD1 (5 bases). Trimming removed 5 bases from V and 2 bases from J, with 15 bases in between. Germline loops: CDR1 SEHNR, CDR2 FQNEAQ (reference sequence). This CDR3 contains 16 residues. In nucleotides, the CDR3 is TGTGCCAGCAGCAAGAACATCGGGGGGACTAATGAAAAACTGTTTTTT. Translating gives CASSKNIGGTNEKLFF.

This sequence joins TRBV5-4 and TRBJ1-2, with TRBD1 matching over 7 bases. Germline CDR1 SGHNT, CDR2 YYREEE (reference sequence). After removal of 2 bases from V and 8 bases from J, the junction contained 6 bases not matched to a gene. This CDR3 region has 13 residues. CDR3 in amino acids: CASSLETGTGYTF. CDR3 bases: TGTGCCAGCAGCTTAGAGACAGGGACCGGCTACACCTTC.

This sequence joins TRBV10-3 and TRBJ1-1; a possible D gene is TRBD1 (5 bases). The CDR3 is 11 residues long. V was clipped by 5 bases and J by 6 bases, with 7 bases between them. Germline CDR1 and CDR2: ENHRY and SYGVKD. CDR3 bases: TGTGCCATCAGTAAGGGGTCTGAAGCTTTCTTT. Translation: CAISKGSEAFF.

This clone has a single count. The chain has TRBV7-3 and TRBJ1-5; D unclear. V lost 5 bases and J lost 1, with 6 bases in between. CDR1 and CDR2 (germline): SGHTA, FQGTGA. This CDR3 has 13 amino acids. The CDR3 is CASSLDSNQPQHF. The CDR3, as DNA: TGTGCCAGCAGCCTAGACAGCAATCAGCCCCAGCATTTT.

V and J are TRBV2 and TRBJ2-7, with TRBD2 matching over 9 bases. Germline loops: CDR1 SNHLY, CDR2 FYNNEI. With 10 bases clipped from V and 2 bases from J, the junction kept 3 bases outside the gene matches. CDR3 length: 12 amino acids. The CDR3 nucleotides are TGTGCCACTAGCGGGGAGCCCTACGAGCAGTACTTC. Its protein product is CATSGEPYEQYF.

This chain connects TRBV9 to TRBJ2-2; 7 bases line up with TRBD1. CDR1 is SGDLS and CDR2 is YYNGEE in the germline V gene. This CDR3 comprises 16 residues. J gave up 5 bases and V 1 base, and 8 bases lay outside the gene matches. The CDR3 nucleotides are TGTGCCAGCAGCGTATTGGGACAGATTTTGACCGGGGAGCTGTTTTTT. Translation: CASSVLGQILTGELFF.

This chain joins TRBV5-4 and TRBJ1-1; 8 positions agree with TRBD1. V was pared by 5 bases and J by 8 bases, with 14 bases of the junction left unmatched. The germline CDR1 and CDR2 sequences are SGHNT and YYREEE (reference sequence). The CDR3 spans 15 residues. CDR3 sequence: CASSFYTSGGLEAFF. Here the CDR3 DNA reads TGTGCCAGCAGTTTTTACACCTCAGGGGGCTTAGAAGCTTTCTTT. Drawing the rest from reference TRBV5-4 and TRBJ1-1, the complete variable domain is ETGVTQSPTHLIKTRGQQVTLRCSSQSGHNTVSWYQQALGQGPQFIFQYYREEENGRGNFPPRFSGLQFPNYSSELNVNALELDDSALYLCASSFYTSGGLEAFFGQGTRLTVV.